Following are 11 T cell receptor beta chains from one sample sequenced in a study of post-analysis software for immune sequencing data. Prepared TCR beta cDNA libraries contained unique molecular identifiers. MiXCR was run by TCRdb on the PCR reads, yielding one entry per CDR3 protein. The top ten hold approximately 30% of the sample, which has about 160,000 distinct CDR3 sequences, about 37% seen once. Specimen: blood, collected after autologous hematopoietic stem cell transplantation. These receptors all stem from a girl between 10 and 17 years old with multiple sclerosis.

This clonotype came up a few times. The V and J genes are TRBV9 and TRBJ1-4; 10 bases are a match to TRBD1. Germline assignment: CDR1 SGDLS and CDR2 YYNGEE. Trimming removed 3 bases from V and 8 bases from J; junction bases left unmatched: 4. The CDR3 runs 14 residues. The CDR3 spells CASSAGTGVEKLFF. The DNA of the CDR3 is TGTGCCAGCAGCGCCGGGACAGGGGTCGAAAAACTGTTTTTT.

This clonotype appeared a few times. CDR3 sequence reads: CASSREAGGSEQYF. In nucleotides, the CDR3 is TGCGCCAGCAGCCGAGAGGCAGGGGGGTCCGAGCAGTACTTC. J is TRBJ2-7 and V is TRBV4-3, with a possible D match to TRBD1 (7 bases). Trimming shortened V by 4 bases and J by 6 bases, and 16 bases separated the two germline ends. The CDR3 length is 14 residues. CDR1 is LGHNA, CDR2 YSLEER, per germline.

This clonotype showed up just a few times. The junction departs from the called germline gene at one end, perhaps through a read error. The chain has TRBV5-1 and TRBJ2-7, with 8 bases matching TRBD2. The CDR3 has 15 residues. Germline values: CDR1 SGHRS, CDR2 YFSETQ. The CDR3: CASSLGSGGPFEQYF. CDR3 nucleotides: TGCGCCAGCAGTTTGGGATCGGGAGGGCCATTCGAGCAGTACTTC.

The chain couples TRBV20-1 to TRBJ1-1; D uncertain. Germline V CDR1 and CDR2: DFQATT, SNEGSKA (reference sequence). The CDR3 loop spans 13 amino acids. V gave up 1 base and J gave up 2 bases, with 8 bases separating them. The CDR3 DNA follows: TGCAGTGCTAGAGTGATGGTTAACACTGAAGCTTTCTTT. It codes for CSARVMVNTEAFF.

This clonotype was found once. The DNA of the CDR3 is TGTGCCACCAGTGATTCCAACCGCTCTGGGGCCAACGTCCTGACTTTC. Encoded protein: CATSDSNRSGANVLTF. This chain joins TRBV24-1 and TRBJ2-6; no reliable D call. CDR3 length: 16 amino acids. V was shortened by 2 bases and J by 0 bases, with 7 bases between the two germline ends. Germline V gives CDR1 KGHDR, CDR2 SFDVKD.

The chain combines TRBV18 with TRBJ2-1; D not certain. Trimming left V 3 bases short and J 0 bases short, with 9 bases between. CDR1 and CDR2 from the germline V gene are KGHSH and LQKENI. CDR3 length: 15 amino acids. CDR3 sequence: CASSPTWSSYNEQFF. CDR3 in DNA: TGTGCCAGCTCACCCACGTGGAGCTCCTACAATGAGCAGTTCTTC.

The chain links TRBV7-9 to TRBJ2-2; D uncertain. CDR1 is SEHNR and CDR2 is FQNEAQ in the germline V gene (reference sequence). V was trimmed by 2 bases and J by 3 bases, leaving 4 bases between them. This CDR3 is 13 amino acids long. CDR3 bases: TGTGCCAGCAGCTTATCGGACACCGGGGAGCTGTTTTTT. It encodes CASSLSDTGELFF.

This clonotype was observed a few times. The chain carries TRBV2 and TRBJ1-2; D remains unclear. Germline values: CDR1 SNHLY, CDR2 FYNNEI. V was shortened by 5 bases and J by 7 bases, with 14 bases between the two germline ends. The CDR3 runs to 13 residues. The CDR3 loop reads CASSTPAVGGYTF. CDR3 bases: TGTGCCAGCAGTACCCCAGCGGTTGGTGGCTACACCTTC. Full variable domain (remainder filled in from reference TRBV2 and TRBJ1-2): EPEVTQTPSHQVTQMGQEVILRCVPISNHLYFYWYRQILGQKVEFLVSFYNNEISEKSEIFDDQFSVERPDGSNFTLKIRSTKLEDSAMYFCASSTPAVGGYTFGSGTRLTVV.

The gene calls are TRBV7-8 and TRBJ2-5; D remains ambiguous. V gave up 1 base and J gave up 4 bases, with 13 bases separating them. There are 15 residues in the CDR3. Germline CDR1 reads SGHVS; CDR2 reads FQNEAQ. CDR3: CASSLVRRRGETQYF. For the CDR3, the DNA is TGTGCCAGCAGCTTAGTTCGGCGGCGTGGAGAGACCCAGTACTTC.

This clonotype was found many times. This chain links TRBV27 with TRBJ2-1; perhaps TRBD1 as D (5 bases). V lost 2 bases and J lost 2, with 13 bases in between. The germline gives CDR1 MNHEY, CDR2 SMNVEV (reference sequence). The CDR3 is 16 amino acids. The CDR3 nucleotides read TGTGCCAGCAGTTTAGGGGCCCAGAACCCCTACAATGAGCAGTTCTTC. Translated: CASSLGAQNPYNEQFF.

The CDR3: CATGSLLETQYF. DNA for the CDR3: TGTGCCACCGGCTCCCTCCTGGAGACCCAGTACTTC. The gene calls are TRBV15 and TRBJ2-5; D not resolved. This CDR3 has 12 residues. Looked up from germline, CDR1 is LNHNV and CDR2 is YYDKDF (reference sequence). Trimming took 8 bases from V and 5 from J, leaving 12 bases between them.